This T cell receptor beta chain was identified during a study of blood T cell repertoires in COVID-19. Enrolled through a virtual design, the participants were between about 18 and 89 years of age and came from some 25 US areas. Cohorts were based on clinical histories the participants reported. Assay used: immunoSEQ multiplex PCR; TCRdb lists only in-frame clones, some missing. Here the sample spans 200,000 to 300,000 clones, around 89% being singletons. The clonotype comes from a man aged 40-55 years who had recovered from COVID-19. Material: PBMCs or T cells enriched from blood (not recorded which).

CDR3 sequence (DNA): TGCGCCAGCAGCGTTCAAGGAGGGGGCACAGATACGCAGTATTTT. This codes for CASSVQGGGTDTQYF. The chain uses TRBV4-1 and TRBJ2-3; D is perhaps TRBD2 (6 bases). Between the trimmed V and J ends, which lost 5 bases and 1 base, there was a span of 13 bases. Per the germline V gene, CDR1 is MGHRA and CDR2 is YSYEKL. The CDR3 spans 15 residues.